The T cell receptor beta chain described here comes from a study of OX40 agonist ivuxolimab in advanced cancers. The study in broad terms: Ivuxolimab was an agonistic, fully human IgG2 monoclonal antibody directed against OX40 (CD134), a costimulatory receptor. Intravenous ivuxolimab was administered to patients every 2 weeks at six dose levels: 0.01, 0.1, 0.3, 1.5, 3 and 10 mg/kg. Among the roughly 50 dose-escalation patients, about 19 had hepatocellular carcinoma, 15 melanoma, 9 renal cell carcinoma and 9 head and neck cancer. In the dose-escalation cohort, 82.7% of patients were male, and the mean age was approximately 60 years, with a range of about 23 to 85. Patients were allowed to have had prior anti-PD-1, anti-PD-L1 or anti-CTLA-4 therapy, and less than 45% of the dose-escalation patients had previously received checkpoint inhibitors. Partial responses occurred in three dose-escalation patients: two with cutaneous melanoma and one with hepatocellular carcinoma. The purpose of peripheral TCRbeta sequencing was to test whether ivuxolimab changed TCR sequence diversity and led to clonal T-cell expansion. The paper covers the monotherapy dose-escalation part of the phase I ivuxolimab trial, which included N ≈ 57 patients.

In the germline V gene, CDR1 corresponds to KGHSH and CDR2 to LQKENI. The CDR3, from cysteine to phenylalanine, totals 17 residues. The CDR3 DNA has 51 bases and is translated from base 1. Trimming costs V 2 bases and J 2 bases, and their ends lie 18 bases apart. Broad study findings and their caveats: The antigen specificity of the clonally expanded peripheral T cells was not determined. In the 0.1-3.0 mg/kg groups, partial responders had among the lowest normalized peripheral clonal expansion, particularly in CD8+ T cells. On average, CD8+ T cells showed more expanded clones than CD4+ T cells after ivuxolimab. Low levels of normalized T-cell clonal expansion were also seen in some nonresponding patients. Clonal expansion of both CD4+ and CD8+ blood T cells was observed from baseline to week 6 at doses 0.1 to 3.0 mg/kg.

Concerning this clone itself: What antigen it recognizes has not been identified. One base away there is no much larger clone; base qualities are not given.

Genomic DNA was isolated from the sorted cells so that the TCRbeta CDR3 region could be sequenced. The immunoSEQ Assay was used to sequence the TCRbeta CDR3 regions. TCRdb took this table from immuneACCESS and kept in-frame rearrangements with V and J called. Such tables lack part of the clones; where checked against another copy, unresolved V genes explain under half of the gap, and the rest is unexplained. The sample yields some 73,000 clones; approximately 90% were counted once. Roughly 9.8% of the sample lies in the top ten. Patients with a history of autoimmune disease or receiving systemic immunosuppression were excluded from the trial. Peripheral blood for TCR sequencing was collected from all dose cohorts at baseline, on cycle 4 day 1, and on cycle 7 day 1. Samples came from an open-label, multicenter, first-in-human phase I dose-escalation trial of ivuxolimab. Adults with locally advanced or metastatic head and neck squamous cell, hepatocellular, melanoma or renal cell carcinoma were enrolled in the trial. CD4+ and CD8+ T cells were sorted separately from peripheral blood before TCR sequencing.

The sequence was obtained from an adult with an advanced solid tumor such as melanoma, head and neck, liver or kidney cancer. Sequences were derived from CD4+ or CD8+ T cells sorted from blood, sampled in a trial of the OX40 agonist ivuxolimab. Recombination linked TRBV18 to TRBJ2-5, with a tentative D call of TRBD1 or TRBD2, each matching 6 bases. The CDR3 region has the sequence CASSPWGAHNPQETQYF. The bases read TGTGCCAGCTCACCATGGGGGGCTCATAATCCGCAAGAGACCCAGTACTTC.